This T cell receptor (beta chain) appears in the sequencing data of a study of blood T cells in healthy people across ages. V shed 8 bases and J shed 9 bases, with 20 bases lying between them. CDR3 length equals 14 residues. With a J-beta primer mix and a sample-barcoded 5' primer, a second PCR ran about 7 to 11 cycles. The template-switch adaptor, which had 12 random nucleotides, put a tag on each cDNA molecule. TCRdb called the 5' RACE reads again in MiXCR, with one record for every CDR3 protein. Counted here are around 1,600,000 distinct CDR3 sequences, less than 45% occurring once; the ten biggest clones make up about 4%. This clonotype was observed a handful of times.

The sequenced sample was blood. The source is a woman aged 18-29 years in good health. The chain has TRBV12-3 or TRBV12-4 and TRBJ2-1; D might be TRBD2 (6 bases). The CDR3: CASLPWRGIGEQFF. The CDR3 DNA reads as TGTGCCAGCCTCCCTTGGAGGGGAATAGGTGAGCAGTTCTTC.